Listed here are 25 T cell receptor beta chains from one sample, sequenced in a study of human T cells and chemical hapten exposure. Regarding time point: pre-sensitization, week 0. Documented treatment: therapeutic diphenylcyclopropenone sensitization with weekly scalp DPC. TCRdb re-called the RACE reads through MiXCR, storing one row per CDR3 protein. The repertoire holds 100,000 to 150,000 distinct CDR3 sequences, approximately 15% seen once, with around 2.8% in the top ten. The sample here was whole blood, taken in connection with sensitization to the hapten diphenylcyclopropenone (DPC). The receptor set was obtained from a woman aged 18-29 years with alopecia areata. Some clones in this sample may be carry-over from other donors' samples.

This clonotype was counted between two and nine times. The V gene is TRBV7-8, the J gene TRBJ1-4; no firm D call. This CDR3 is built from 16 residues. The germline V gene has CDR1 SGHVS and CDR2 FQNEAQ. V dropped 5 bases and J dropped 7 bases, with 20 bases sitting between them. The CDR3 region is CASSPKVDMVGEKLFF. The CDR3 nucleotides read TGTGCCAGCAGCCCAAAGGTTGACATGGTTGGTGAAAAACTGTTTTTT.

This clonotype has more than one count but fewer than ten. The chain uses TRBV7-4 and TRBJ2-7, with D uncertain. Between the trimmed V and J ends, which lost 4 bases and 0 bases, there was a span of 16 bases. The CDR3 covers 16 residues. The germline gives CDR1 SGHVT, CDR2 SQSDAQ. This CDR3 is CASSSPPPDSSYEQYF. In DNA form, the CDR3 reads TGTGCCAGCAGCTCCCCCCCCCCGGATAGCTCCTACGAGCAGTACTTC.

J is TRBJ1-1 and V is TRBV6-2 or TRBV6-3; TRBD1 aligns across 7 bases. The CDR3 covers 14 residues. With V trimmed by 5 bases and J by 3 bases, 6 bases remained unmatched. CDR1 is MNHEY, CDR2 SVGEGT, per germline. Here the CDR3 DNA reads TGTGCCAGCAGTACCTCGACAGGGTACACTGAAGCTTTCTTT. This sequence encodes CASSTSTGYTEAFF.

This clonotype was observed once. The chain recombines TRBV11-2 with TRBJ1-1, with D perhaps matching TRBD1 (6 bases). Germline V gives CDR1 SGHAT, CDR2 FQNNGV. V was cut by 2 bases and J by 10 bases, with 17 bases left in between. CDR3 length: 14 residues. The CDR3: CASSLRQGPGTAFF. The CDR3 DNA is TGTGCCAGCAGCTTACGGCAGGGGCCTGGCACAGCTTTCTTT.

This clonotype was seen a few times. This chain joins TRBV7-8 and TRBJ2-2, with 7 bases aligning to TRBD2. CDR1 and CDR2 from the germline V gene are SGHVS and FQNEAQ. The CDR3 length is 16 residues. V gave up 11 bases and J gave up 5 bases; unmatched junction bases: 17. The CDR3 region is CASWGGLSYRTGELFF. CDR3 bases: TGTGCCTCCTGGGGGGGACTCTCGTACCGGACCGGGGAGCTGTTTTTT.

This clonotype was seen ten or more times. CDR3 loop: CASSSTQGPSPLHF. CDR3 DNA sequence: TGCGCCAGCAGCTCCACTCAGGGGCCTTCACCCCTCCACTTT. The chain carries TRBV5-1 and TRBJ1-6; TRBD1 might be the D (6 bases). Trimming shortened V by 3 bases and J by 9 bases, and 13 bases separated the two germline ends. The CDR3 is 14 residues long. Looked up from germline, CDR1 is SGHRS and CDR2 is YFSETQ.

Many counts were recorded for this clonotype. The chain uses TRBV3-1 and TRBJ2-1, with TRBD1 matching 7 bases. This CDR3 has 16 residues. The J segment lost 4 bases and the V segment lost 3 bases, leaving 9 bases of the junction unmatched. From germline, CDR1 is LGHDT and CDR2 YNNKEL (reference sequence). This CDR3 is CASSHRGGQKYNEQFF. CDR3 sequence (DNA): TGTGCCAGCAGCCACCGTGGGGGACAGAAATACAATGAGCAGTTCTTC.

This clonotype was detected a few times. This chain joins TRBV4-2 and TRBJ1-1; D unresolved. The CDR3 is 14 amino acids. Germline-derived CDR1 and CDR2 are LGHNA and YNFKEQ. V dropped 1 base and J dropped 5 bases, with 11 bases sitting between them. The CDR3 region has the DNA TGTGCCAGCAGCCAAGTCGACCCGGCTACTGAAGCTTTCTTT. It translates to CASSQVDPATEAFF.

V is TRBV12-3 or TRBV12-4 and J is TRBJ1-4, with D uncertain. Trimming stripped 10 bases from V and 4 bases from J, with 10 bases between. The CDR3 spans 12 residues. The CDR3 bases are TGTGCCACCCGGCTAGGTAATGAAAAACTGTTTTTT. Its translation is CATRLGNEKLFF.

This clonotype turned up a few times. This chain connects TRBV12-3 or TRBV12-4 to TRBJ2-3; D may be TRBD1 (6 bases). V lost 7 bases and J lost 0, with 14 bases in between. CDR3 length equals 15 residues. This CDR3 reads CASTISQGSTDTQYF. CDR3 coding DNA: TGTGCCAGCACCATCTCTCAGGGGAGCACAGATACGCAGTATTTT.

The chain recombines TRBV7-2 with TRBJ2-5; a possible D gene is TRBD2 (5 bases). The CDR3 runs to 16 residues. V shed 1 base and J shed 3 bases, with 15 bases lying between them. Germline-derived CDR1 and CDR2 are SGHTA and FQGNSA. The CDR3 DNA reads TGTGCCAGCAGCTTAGGAGCACGTCGGGGTGAAGAGACCCAGTACTTC. Translation gives CASSLGARRGEETQYF.

This clonotype was seen repeatedly, ten times or more. CDR3: CASSPRRSSNQPQHF. Here the CDR3 DNA reads TGCGCCAGCAGTCCGAGGAGAAGCAGCAATCAGCCCCAGCATTTT. The chain recombines TRBV4-3 with TRBJ1-5; no clear D. Between the trimmed V and J ends, which lost 6 bases and 1 base, there was a span of 13 bases. This CDR3 has 15 residues. Germline V CDR1 and CDR2: LGHNA, YSLEER.

In this sample, this clonotype turned up many times. The chain recombines TRBV18 with TRBJ1-1, with D perhaps matching TRBD1 (6 bases). Between the trimmed V and J ends, which lost 2 bases and 5 bases, there was a span of 9 bases. The germline V gene encodes CDR1 KGHSH and CDR2 LQKENI. This CDR3 spans 13 amino acids. The CDR3: CASSPRGGTEAFF. In DNA, the CDR3 is TGTGCCAGCTCACCAAGGGGGGGGACTGAAGCTTTCTTT.

With respect to this clonotype: Given a much more abundant clone one base away, this may be a read error. The CDR3 loop reads CASSHSTGADDYTF. DNA for the CDR3: TGTGCCAGCAGTCACTCAACAGGGGCGGATGACTACACCTTC. This chain joins TRBV2 and TRBJ1-2; 7 bases agree with TRBD1. Germline trimming cut 5 bases from V and 10 bases from J; bases unmatched to any gene: 13. The CDR3 is made up of 14 amino acids. Germline V gives CDR1 SNHLY, CDR2 FYNNEI.

This chain connects TRBV6-5 to TRBJ2-1; 10 bases are a match to TRBD1. V trimming: 6 bases; J trimming: 5 bases; junction bases outside the gene matches: 16. Germline V lookup: CDR1 MNHEY, CDR2 SVGAGI. The CDR3 runs to 18 residues. The DNA of the CDR3 is TGTGCCAGCAGGGGCCGGGACAGGGGTCTTGGGGTACACAATGAGCAGTTCTTC. Translation: CASRGRDRGLGVHNEQFF.

The chain joins TRBV6-2 or TRBV6-3 to TRBJ2-3; D unresolved. This CDR3 region has 14 residues. The ends were cut back, 4 bases at V and 0 bases at J, with 8 bases in the middle. Germline V CDR1 and CDR2: MNHEY, SVGEGT. CDR3 in amino acids: CASSSGRSTDTQYF. The CDR3, as DNA: TGTGCCAGCAGTTCAGGACGGAGCACAGATACGCAGTATTTT.

The chain has TRBV4-3 and TRBJ2-7; D assignment may be TRBD1 or TRBD2 (5 bases each). The V gene lost 0 bases and the J gene lost 1 base, with 16 bases spanning the gap. Per the germline V gene, CDR1 is LGHNA and CDR2 is YSLEER. CDR3 size: 17 residues. CDR3 coding DNA: TGCGCCAGCAGCCAAGATTGGGACCAAATCCGTTCCTACGAGCAGTACTTC. It encodes CASSQDWDQIRSYEQYF.

In its sample, this clonotype was seen a few times. This chain links TRBV29-1 with TRBJ1-2, with D uncertain. The ends were cut back, 1 base at V and 8 bases at J, with 17 bases in the middle. Germline V CDR1 and CDR2: SQVTM, ANQGSEA. The CDR3 runs 14 residues. The CDR3 DNA reads TGCAGCGTTGAAGTATTTCCCGACTCCCAGGGCTACACCTTC. This sequence encodes CSVEVFPDSQGYTF.

This clonotype came up a few times. This sequence joins TRBV5-6 and TRBJ2-4, with D perhaps given as TRBD1 or TRBD2 (5 bases each). V dropped 0 bases and J dropped 0 bases, with 10 bases sitting between them. The CDR3 contains 16 residues. Germline V CDR1 and CDR2: SGHDT, YYEEEE. CDR3 DNA: TGTGCCAGCAGCTTGGGGGGACCTCTAGCCAAAAACATTCAGTACTTC. It codes for CASSLGGPLAKNIQYF.

This clonotype was detected a few times. The rearrangement joins TRBV15 to TRBJ1-2; 9 bases fit TRBD1. Germline V gene lookup returns CDR1 LNHNV and CDR2 YYDKDF (reference sequence). The junction had 8 bases not matched to a gene; V was cut back by 2 bases and J by 4 bases. CDR3 length equals 16 residues. The chain's CDR3 is CATSRSGTGIPYGYTF. The CDR3 nucleotides are TGTGCCACCAGCAGATCGGGGACAGGGATCCCCTATGGCTACACCTTC.

Details on this clonotype: This may arise from a read error, as a much more abundant clone is one base away. The chain couples TRBV5-4 to TRBJ2-3; D ambiguous. This CDR3 contains 13 residues. Per the germline V gene, CDR1 is SGHNT and CDR2 is YYREEE (reference sequence). Between the trimmed V and J ends, which lost 0 bases and 5 bases, there was a span of 7 bases. CDR3 sequence reads: CASSLGARDTQYF. The DNA for the CDR3 is TGTGCCAGCAGCTTGGGGGCCCGAGATACGCAGTATTTT.

There are a few counts of this clonotype. The genes are TRBV18 and TRBJ2-1; 9 nucleotides match TRBD1. V lost 4 bases, J lost 7 bases, and 8 bases stayed unmatched. CDR3 length: 15 residues. The V gene's germline CDR1 is KGHSH and CDR2 LQKENI. The chain's CDR3 is CASSLANRGHNEQFF. The CDR3 coding sequence is TGTGCCAGCTCACTAGCAAACAGGGGGCATAATGAGCAGTTCTTC.

This clonotype has just a few counts. The chain links TRBV6-5 to TRBJ1-1; possible D gene TRBD1, 5 bases. Per germline, CDR1 MNHEY and CDR2 SVGAGI. The CDR3 runs to 13 residues. V lost 6 bases, J lost 5 bases, and 13 bases lay in between. The CDR3 sequence: CASRNTGVTEAFF. The CDR3 DNA is TGTGCCAGCAGAAACACGGGGGTGACTGAAGCTTTCTTT.

This clonotype showed up many times. The chain has TRBV7-2 and TRBJ2-2, with 8 bases matching TRBD1. The germline CDR1 and CDR2 sequences are SGHTA and FQGNSA. CDR3 length equals 14 residues. J was trimmed by 5 bases and V by 2 bases; bases with no gene match: 1. The CDR3 bases are TGTGCCAGCAGCTTAAACAGGGGGACCGGGGAGCTGTTTTTT. Its translation: CASSLNRGTGELFF.

The chain combines TRBV29-1 with TRBJ2-7, with a weak D call TRBD1 (5 bases). V was trimmed by 4 bases and J by 0 bases, leaving 10 bases between them. Looked up from germline, CDR1 is SQVTM and CDR2 is ANQGSEA. This CDR3 has 13 amino acids. CDR3 sequence reads: CSVVSGASYEQYF. The CDR3 nucleotides read TGCAGCGTTGTGTCTGGGGCCTCCTACGAGCAGTACTTC.